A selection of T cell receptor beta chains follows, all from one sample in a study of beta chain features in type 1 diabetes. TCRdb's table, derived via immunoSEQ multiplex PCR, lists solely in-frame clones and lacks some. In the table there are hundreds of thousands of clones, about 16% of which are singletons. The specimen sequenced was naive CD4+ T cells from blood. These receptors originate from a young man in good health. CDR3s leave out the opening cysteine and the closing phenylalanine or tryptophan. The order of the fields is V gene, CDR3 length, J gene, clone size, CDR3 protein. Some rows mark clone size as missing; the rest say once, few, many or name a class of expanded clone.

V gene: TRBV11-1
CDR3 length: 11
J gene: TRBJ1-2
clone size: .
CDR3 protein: ASRKRGGDGYT

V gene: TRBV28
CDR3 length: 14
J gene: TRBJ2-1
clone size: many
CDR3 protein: ASSTLAGRQGNEQF

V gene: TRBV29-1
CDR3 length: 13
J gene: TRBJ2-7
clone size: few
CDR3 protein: SALRVRDVHYEQY

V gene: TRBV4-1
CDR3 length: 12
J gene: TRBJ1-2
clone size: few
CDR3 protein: ASSRTGARYGYT

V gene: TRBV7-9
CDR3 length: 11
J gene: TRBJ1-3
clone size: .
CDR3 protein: ASSLEEKTTIY

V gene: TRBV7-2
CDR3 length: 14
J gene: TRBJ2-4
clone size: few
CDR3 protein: ASSLEGALAKNIQY

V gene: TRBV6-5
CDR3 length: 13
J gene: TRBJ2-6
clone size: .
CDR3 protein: ASSYSGTGANVLT

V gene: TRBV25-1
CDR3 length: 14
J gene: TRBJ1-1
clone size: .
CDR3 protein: ASSGAPHRGSTEAF

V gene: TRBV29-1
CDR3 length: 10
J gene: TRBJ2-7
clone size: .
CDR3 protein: SVLNSPYEQY

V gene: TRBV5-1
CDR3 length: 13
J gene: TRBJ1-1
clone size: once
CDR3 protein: ASSLKFGGSTEAF

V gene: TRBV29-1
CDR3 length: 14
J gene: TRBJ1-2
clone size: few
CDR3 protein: SVRPGTGAQNYGYT

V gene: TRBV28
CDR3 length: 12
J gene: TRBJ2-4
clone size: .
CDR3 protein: ASRHGGAKNIQY

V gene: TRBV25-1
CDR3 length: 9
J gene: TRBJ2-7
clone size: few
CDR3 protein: ASAVSYEQY

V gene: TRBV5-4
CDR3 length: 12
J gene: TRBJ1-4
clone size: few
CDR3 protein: ASSSSDSNEKLF

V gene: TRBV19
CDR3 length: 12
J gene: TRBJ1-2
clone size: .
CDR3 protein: ASSMVGTLYGYT

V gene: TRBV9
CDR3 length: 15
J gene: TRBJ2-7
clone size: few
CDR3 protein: ASSVGLGTSRGYEQY

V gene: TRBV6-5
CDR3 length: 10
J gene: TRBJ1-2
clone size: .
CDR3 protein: ASSWTGGGYT

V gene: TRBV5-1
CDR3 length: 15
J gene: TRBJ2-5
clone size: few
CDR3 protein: ASSLERFPRGKETQY

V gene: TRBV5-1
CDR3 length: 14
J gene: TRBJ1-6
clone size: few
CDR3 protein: ASSPNRDSINSPLH

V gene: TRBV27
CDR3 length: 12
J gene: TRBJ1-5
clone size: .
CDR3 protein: ASRPPRANQPQH

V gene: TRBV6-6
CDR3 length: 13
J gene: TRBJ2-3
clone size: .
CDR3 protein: ASSYSGTVPDTQY

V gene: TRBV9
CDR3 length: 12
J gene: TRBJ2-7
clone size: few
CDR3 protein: ASSAPGQTHEWY

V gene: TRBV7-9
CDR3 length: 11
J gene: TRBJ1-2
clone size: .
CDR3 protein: ASSLVGQIGYT

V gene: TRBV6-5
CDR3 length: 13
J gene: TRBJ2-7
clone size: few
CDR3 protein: ASSSPGQGTYEQY

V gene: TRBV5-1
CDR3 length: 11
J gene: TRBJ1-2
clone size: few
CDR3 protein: ASRDTGFYGYT

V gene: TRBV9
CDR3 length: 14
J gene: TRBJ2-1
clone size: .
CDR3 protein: ASSVSGRASYNEQF

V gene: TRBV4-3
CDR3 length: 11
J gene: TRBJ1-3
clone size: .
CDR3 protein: ASSQDSGNTIY

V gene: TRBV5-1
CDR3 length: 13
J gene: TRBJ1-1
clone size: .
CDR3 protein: ASSLGGFMNTEAF

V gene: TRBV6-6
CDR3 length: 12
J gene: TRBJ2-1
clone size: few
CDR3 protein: ASSYSLAYNEQF

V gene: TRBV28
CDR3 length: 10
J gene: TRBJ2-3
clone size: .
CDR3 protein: ASSLLADTQY

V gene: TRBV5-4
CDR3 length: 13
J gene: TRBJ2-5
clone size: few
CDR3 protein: ASRRPGQGPETQY

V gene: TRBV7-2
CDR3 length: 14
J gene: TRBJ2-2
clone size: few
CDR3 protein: ASSRDRGTTAAELF

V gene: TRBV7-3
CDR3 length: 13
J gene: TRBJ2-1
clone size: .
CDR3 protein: ASSFKRNSYNEQF

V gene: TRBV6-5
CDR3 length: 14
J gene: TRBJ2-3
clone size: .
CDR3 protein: ASSYAPSGRTDTQY

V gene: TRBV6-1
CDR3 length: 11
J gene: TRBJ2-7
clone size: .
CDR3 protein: ASSERGRVEQY

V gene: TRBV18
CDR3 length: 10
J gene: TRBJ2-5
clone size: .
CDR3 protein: ASSPWVETQY

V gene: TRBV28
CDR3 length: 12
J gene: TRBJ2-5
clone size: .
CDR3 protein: ASIWGSGGETQY

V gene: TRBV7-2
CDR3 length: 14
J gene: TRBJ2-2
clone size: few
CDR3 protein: ASSRNRDRVHGELF

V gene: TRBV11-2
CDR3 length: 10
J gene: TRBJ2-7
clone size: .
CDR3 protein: ASRFRGYEQY

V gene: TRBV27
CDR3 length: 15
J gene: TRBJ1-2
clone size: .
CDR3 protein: ASRYAFRGQGAKGYT

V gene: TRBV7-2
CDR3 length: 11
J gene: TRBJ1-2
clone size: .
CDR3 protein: ASSLVEGGGYT

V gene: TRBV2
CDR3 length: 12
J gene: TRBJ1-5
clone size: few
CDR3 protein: ASSVGRVYQPQH

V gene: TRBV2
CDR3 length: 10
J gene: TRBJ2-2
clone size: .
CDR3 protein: ASSAGPGELF

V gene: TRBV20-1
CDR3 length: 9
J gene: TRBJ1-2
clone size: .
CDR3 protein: SAGVVYGYT

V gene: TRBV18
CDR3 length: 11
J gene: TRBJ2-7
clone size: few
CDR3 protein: ASSPSTRTEQY

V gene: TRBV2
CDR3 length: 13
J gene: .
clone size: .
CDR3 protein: ASTSRAGRPGEQY

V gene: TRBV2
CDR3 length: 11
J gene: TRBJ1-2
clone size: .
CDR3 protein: ARRTGGTYGYT

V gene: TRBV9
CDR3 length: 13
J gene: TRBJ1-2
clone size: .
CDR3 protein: ASSVVPWPKDGYT